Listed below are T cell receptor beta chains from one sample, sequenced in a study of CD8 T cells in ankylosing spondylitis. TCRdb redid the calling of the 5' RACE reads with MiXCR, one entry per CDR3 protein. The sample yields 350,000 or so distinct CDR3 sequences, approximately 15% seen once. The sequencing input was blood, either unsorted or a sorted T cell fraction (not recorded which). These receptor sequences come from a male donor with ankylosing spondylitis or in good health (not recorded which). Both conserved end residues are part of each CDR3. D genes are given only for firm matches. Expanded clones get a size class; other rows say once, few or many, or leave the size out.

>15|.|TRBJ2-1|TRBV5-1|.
CASSLEAGALNEQFF
TGCGCCAGCAGCTTGGAGGCGGGGGCCCTCAATGAGCAGTTCTTC
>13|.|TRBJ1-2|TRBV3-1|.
CASSHGTVYGYTF
TGTGCCAGCAGCCATGGGACCGTCTATGGCTACACCTTC
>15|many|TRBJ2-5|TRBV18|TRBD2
CASSGILAGVETQYF
TGTGCCAGCTCGGGCATCCTAGCGGGGGTAGAGACCCAGTACTTC
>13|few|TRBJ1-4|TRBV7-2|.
CASSLRREEKLFF
TGTGCCAGCAGCCTGCGGAGGGAAGAAAAACTGTTTTTT
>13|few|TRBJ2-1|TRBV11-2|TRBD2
CASSFLAGNEQFF
TGTGCCAGCAGCTTTCTAGCGGGCAATGAGCAGTTCTTC
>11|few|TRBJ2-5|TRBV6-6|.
CASSTGTGEYF
TGTGCCAGCAGTACTGGGACGGGGGAGTACTTC
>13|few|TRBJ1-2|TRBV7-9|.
CASSLIGGHGYTF
TGTGCCAGCAGCTTAATCGGGGGCCATGGCTACACCTTC
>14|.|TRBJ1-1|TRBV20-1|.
CSVSSGPGNTEAFF
TGCAGTGTTTCCTCGGGCCCTGGGAACACTGAAGCTTTCTTT
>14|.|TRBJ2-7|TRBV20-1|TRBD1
CSASSDRGPNEQYF
TGCAGTGCTAGCAGTGACAGGGGGCCCAACGAGCAGTACTTC
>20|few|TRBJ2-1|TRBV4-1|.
CASSQDESSSGASSYNEQFF
TGCGCCAGCAGCCAAGATGAGTCCTCCTCTGGCGCAAGCTCCTACAATGAGCAGTTCTTC
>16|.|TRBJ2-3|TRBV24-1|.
CATSDSRTDFTDTQYF
TGTGCCACCAGTGACAGTAGGACGGACTTCACAGATACGCAGTATTTT
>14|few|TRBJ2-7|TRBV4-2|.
CASSHDKGTREQYF
TGTGCCAGCAGCCATGATAAGGGAACGCGAGAGCAGTACTTC
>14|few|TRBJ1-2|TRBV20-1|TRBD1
CSAQGQGPFYGYTF
TGCAGTGCTCAAGGACAGGGTCCCTTCTATGGCTACACCTTC
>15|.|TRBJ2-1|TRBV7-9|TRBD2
CASRLGTSGSYEQFF
TGTGCCAGCAGGCTCGGGACTAGCGGGAGCTATGAGCAGTTCTTC
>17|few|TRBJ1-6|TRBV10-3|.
CAISEYGQSSYNSPLHF
TGTGCCATCAGTGAGTACGGCCAGAGCTCCTATAATTCACCCCTCCACTTT
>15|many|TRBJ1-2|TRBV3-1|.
CASSQDTGNGYGYTF
TGTGCCAGCAGCCAGGATACAGGGAATGGATATGGCTACACCTTC
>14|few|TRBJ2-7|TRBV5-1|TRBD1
CASQRGQANHEQYF
TGCGCCAGCCAAAGGGGACAGGCGAACCACGAGCAGTACTTC
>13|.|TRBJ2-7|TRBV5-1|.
CASSLSPLDEQYF
TGCGCCAGCAGCTTGAGTCCCTTGGACGAGCAGTACTTC
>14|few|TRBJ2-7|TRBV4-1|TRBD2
CASSLRTSSHEQYF
TGCGCCAGCAGCCTCAGGACTAGCAGCCACGAGCAGTACTTC
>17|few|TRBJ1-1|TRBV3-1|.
CASSQASGRTVNTEAFF
TGTGCCAGCAGCCAAGCCTCGGGTCGGACTGTGAACACTGAAGCTTTCTTT
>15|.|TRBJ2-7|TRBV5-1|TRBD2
CASSPGTSGDYEQYF
TGCGCCAGCAGCCCAGGGACTAGCGGGGACTACGAGCAGTACTTC
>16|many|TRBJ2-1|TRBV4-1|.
CASSQGRASSQREQFF
TGCGCCAGCAGCCAAGGTAGGGCATCTTCACAAAGGGAGCAGTTCTTC
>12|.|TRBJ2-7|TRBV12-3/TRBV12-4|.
CASSLTGEEQYF
TGTGCCAGCAGTTTAACCGGCGAGGAGCAGTACTTC
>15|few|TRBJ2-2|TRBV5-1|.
CASSPEGSNTGELFF
TGCGCCAGCAGTCCGGAGGGGTCGAACACCGGGGAGCTGTTTTTT
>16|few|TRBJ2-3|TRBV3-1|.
CASSPGPPGGTDTQYF
TGTGCCAGCAGCCCCGGACCCCCCGGGGGCACAGATACGCAGTATTTT
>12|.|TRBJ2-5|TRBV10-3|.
CAISAQEETQYF
TGTGCCATCAGTGCTCAGGAAGAGACCCAGTACTTC
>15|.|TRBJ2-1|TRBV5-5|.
CASSLTRGSYNEQFF
TGTGCCAGCAGCTTGACCAGGGGCTCCTACAATGAGCAGTTCTTC
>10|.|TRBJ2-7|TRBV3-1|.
CASGNYEQYF
TGTGCCAGTGGGAACTACGAGCAGTACTTC
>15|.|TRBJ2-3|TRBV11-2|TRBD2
CASSFAGVGPDTQYF
TGTGCCAGCAGCTTTGCGGGAGTAGGTCCAGATACGCAGTATTTT
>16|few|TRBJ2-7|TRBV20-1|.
CSARALGGGHSYEQYF
TGCAGTGCTAGAGCCCTCGGAGGGGGCCACTCCTACGAGCAGTACTTC
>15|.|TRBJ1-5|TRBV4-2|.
CASSQDLGGNQPQHF
TGTGCCAGCAGCCAAGATCTGGGTGGCAATCAGCCCCAGCATTTT
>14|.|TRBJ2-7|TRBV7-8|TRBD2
CASSFRTSGGEQYF
TGTGCCAGCAGCTTTAGGACTAGCGGAGGGGAGCAGTACTTC
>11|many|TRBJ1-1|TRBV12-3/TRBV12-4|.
CASSFRGEAFF
TGTGCCAGCAGTTTCAGGGGCGAAGCTTTCTTT
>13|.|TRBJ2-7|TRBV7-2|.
CASSSVNSYEQYF
TGTGCCAGCAGCTCGGTGAACTCCTACGAGCAGTACTTC
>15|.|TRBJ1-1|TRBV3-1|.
CASSRTTQGNTEAFF
TGTGCCAGCAGCCGGACGACCCAGGGGAACACTGAAGCTTTCTTT
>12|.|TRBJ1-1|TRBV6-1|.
CASSEQGNEAFF
TGTGCCAGCAGTGAACAGGGGAACGAAGCTTTCTTT
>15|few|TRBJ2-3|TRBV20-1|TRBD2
CSASGYIAGADTQYF
TGCAGTGCTAGTGGGTACATAGCGGGGGCAGATACGCAGTATTTT
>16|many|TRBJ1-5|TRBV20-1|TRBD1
CSANRERGQGNQPQHF
TGCAGTGCTAACCGAGAAAGGGGGCAGGGAAATCAGCCCCAGCATTTT
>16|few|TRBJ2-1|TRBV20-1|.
CSARGGFSSSYNEQFF
TGCAGTGCTAGAGGGGGCTTCTCAAGCTCCTACAATGAGCAGTTCTTC
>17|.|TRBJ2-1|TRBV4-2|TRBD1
CASSQLGQGMSYNEQFF
TGTGCCAGCAGCCAACTCGGACAGGGGATGTCCTACAATGAGCAGTTCTTC
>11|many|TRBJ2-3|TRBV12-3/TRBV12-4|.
CASSRQDTQYF
TGTGCCAGCAGCCGCCAAGATACGCAGTATTTT
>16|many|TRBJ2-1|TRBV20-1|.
CSAVPGLSISYNEQFF
TGCAGTGCTGTTCCGGGACTCTCAATATCCTACAATGAGCAGTTCTTC
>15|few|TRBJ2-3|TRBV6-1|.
CASRRTSRGTDTQYF
TGTGCCAGCAGACGGACTTCCCGGGGCACAGATACGCAGTATTTT
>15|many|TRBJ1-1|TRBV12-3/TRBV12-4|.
CASRPDRVMNTEAFF
TGTGCCAGCAGGCCCGACCGGGTTATGAACACTGAAGCTTTCTTT
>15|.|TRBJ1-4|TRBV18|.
CASSGRSSTNEKLFF
TGTGCCAGCTCAGGACGTAGTTCAACTAATGAAAAACTGTTTTTT
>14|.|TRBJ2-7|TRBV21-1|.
CASSKGALAIQQYF
TGTGCCAGCAGCAAAGGAGCCCTTGCAATCCAGCAGTACTTC
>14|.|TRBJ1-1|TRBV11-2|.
CASSFGSFNTEAFF
TGTGCCAGCAGCTTCGGGAGCTTTAACACTGAAGCTTTCTTT
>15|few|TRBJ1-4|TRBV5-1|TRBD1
CASSAWTGTREKLFF
TGCGCCAGCAGCGCCTGGACAGGGACTCGTGAAAAACTGTTTTTT
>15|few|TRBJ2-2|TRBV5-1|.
CASSPWTALTGELFF
TGCGCCAGCAGCCCGTGGACTGCCTTGACCGGGGAGCTGTTTTTT
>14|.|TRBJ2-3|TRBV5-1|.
CASTSGQPTDTQYF
TGCGCCAGCACTTCCGGGCAGCCCACAGATACGCAGTATTTT
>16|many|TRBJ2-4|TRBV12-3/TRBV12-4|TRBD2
CASTVAGGFAKNIQYF
TGTGCCAGCACTGTAGCGGGAGGGTTCGCCAAAAACATTCAGTACTTC
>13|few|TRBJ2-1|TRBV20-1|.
CSASGSTYNEQFF
TGCAGTGCTAGCGGGAGCACCTACAATGAGCAGTTCTTC
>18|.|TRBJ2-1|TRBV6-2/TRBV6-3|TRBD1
CASSPLMGQHNSYNEQFF
TGTGCCAGCAGTCCACTGATGGGACAGCACAACTCCTACAATGAGCAGTTCTTC
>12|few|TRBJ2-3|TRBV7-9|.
CASSLNSDTQYF
TGTGCCAGCAGCCTCAACTCAGATACGCAGTATTTT
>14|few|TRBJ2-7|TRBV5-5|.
CASSLERGGYEQYF
TGTGCCAGCAGCTTGGAAAGGGGGGGCTACGAGCAGTACTTC
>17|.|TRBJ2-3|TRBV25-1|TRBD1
CASSVGSGTGLADTQYF
TGTGCCAGCAGTGTCGGCTCCGGGACAGGGCTCGCAGATACGCAGTATTTT
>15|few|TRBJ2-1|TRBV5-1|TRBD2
CASSVELAGRYEQFF
TGCGCCAGCAGCGTCGAACTAGCGGGAAGGTATGAGCAGTTCTTC
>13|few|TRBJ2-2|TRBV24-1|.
CATSDLYTGELFF
TGTGCCACCAGTGATTTGTACACCGGGGAGCTGTTTTTT